The rows below give T cell receptor beta chains drawn from one sample of a study of molecular identifiers for immune sequencing clone quantification. TCRdb reprocessed the PCR reads via MiXCR and lists one record per CDR3 protein. The data contain approximately 550,000 distinct CDR3 sequences, around 21% of them singletons. Material: naive CD8+ T cells from blood, with Jurkat cell RNA spiked in. The receptors were gathered from a human donor in good health. Some libraries in this study had Jurkat cell RNA spiked in. The CDR3 runs from the conserved cysteine through the conserved F or W.

CDR3 length | J gene | V gene | CDR3 protein
11 | TRBJ1-1 | TRBV21-1 | CASSPGPEAFF
17 | TRBJ2-3 | TRBV11-2 | CASSSDRLAGATDTQYF
15 | TRBJ1-5 | TRBV28 | CASPYTPGGNQPQHF
21 | TRBJ2-7 | TRBV12-5 | CASGLGARNGTGGVHSYEQYF
15 | TRBJ1-1 | TRBV19 | CASSREVRLNTEAFF
16 | TRBJ1-2 | TRBV12-3/TRBV12-4 | CASREGTGGALYGYTF
13 | TRBJ2-1 | TRBV7-8 | CASRPGTTGEQFF
14 | TRBJ2-1 | TRBV29-1 | CSVERDTLYNEQFF
12 | TRBJ1-1 | TRBV12-3/TRBV12-4 | CASFRDRTEAFF
12 | TRBJ2-7 | TRBV6-2/TRBV6-3 | CASADISYEQYF
15 | TRBJ2-7 | TRBV5-3 | CASSWGDRGVYEQYF
15 | TRBJ1-2 | TRBV2 | CASSEALVTVRGYTF
13 | TRBJ2-1 | TRBV7-8 | CASSPPLRNEQFF
13 | TRBJ2-7 | TRBV9 | CASSGDSSCEQYF
12 | TRBJ2-7 | TRBV23-1 | CASTSGDCEQYF
17 | TRBJ2-3 | TRBV12-3/TRBV12-4 | CASLIRLGDPSTDTQYF
18 | TRBJ2-3 | TRBV28 | CASSERGLAGSGSDTQYF
14 | TRBJ1-3 | TRBV27 | CASSFGGTGNTIYF
15 | TRBJ1-1 | TRBV7-9 | CASSKIQGARTEAFF
17 | TRBJ1-5 | TRBV23-1 | CASGRLAGRYSNQPQHF
15 | TRBJ2-7 | TRBV13 | CASSHGLAGLYEQYF
15 | TRBJ2-3 | TRBV5-6 | CASGLSSGRGDTQYF
19 | TRBJ2-3 | TRBV19 | CASSITGLAGVGSTDTQYF
13 | TRBJ2-1 | TRBV6-5 | CASSLGRDNEQFF
13 | TRBJ1-5 | TRBV20-1 | CSADPGGRQPQHF
12 | TRBJ2-7 | TRBV20-1 | CSPKPSGTEQYF
12 | TRBJ2-3 | TRBV9 | CASSVRGDTQYF
17 | TRBJ1-5 | TRBV4-1 | CASSQPSTNLWGQPQHF
12 | TRBJ2-1 | TRBV27 | CATTTSSYEQFF
16 | TRBJ2-3 | TRBV10-1 | CASSEFGTGGTDTQYF
21 | TRBJ2-5 | TRBV19 | CASSIDAVRETGQGHQETQYF
16 | TRBJ2-2 | TRBV20-1 | CSARDFREPDTGELFF
10 | TRBJ2-1 | TRBV29-1 | CSVGNNEQFF
15 | TRBJ2-7 | TRBV28 | CASESWTSDSYEQYF
15 | TRBJ2-3 | TRBV4-1 | CASSQLQGTADTQYF
15 | TRBJ2-3 | TRBV12-3/TRBV12-4 | CASSFAGAGTDTQYF
15 | TRBJ2-7 | TRBV19 | CASSIRASGYYEQYF
16 | TRBJ2-7 | TRBV4-3 | CASSQDYRQGGYEQYF
14 | TRBJ2-5 | TRBV7-9 | CASSPDPGLETQYF
18 | TRBJ2-4 | TRBV6-2/TRBV6-3 | CASSSGLAGGLWWNIQYF
14 | TRBJ1-1 | TRBV27 | CASSPGAPNTEALF
13 | TRBJ1-6 | TRBV7-6 | CASSLGPGSPLHF
13 | TRBJ1-1 | TRBV27 | CASSPGPATEAFF
16 | TRBJ2-6 | TRBV7-9 | CASSLGPTTGANVLTF
14 | TRBJ1-4 | TRBV7-6 | CATRWDLLNEKLFF
15 | TRBJ2-7 | TRBV6-5 | CASSLGTSGYYEQYF